This T cell receptor (beta chain) is drawn from a study of cytomegalovirus exposure and HLA in healthy donors. The V end lost 2 bases, the J end lost 6 bases, and 7 bases lay between the germline ends. This CDR3 region has 11 residues. From germline, CDR1 is DFQATT and CDR2 SNEGSKA (reference sequence). General observations from the study: Some V segments, TRBV6-2 and TRBV6-3 among them, were indistinguishable and were therefore excluded. In a later analysis, TCR association rates varied by HLA locus: DRB1 most, HLA-C fewest. A prior analysis recorded that most TCR beta V segments were productive about 90% or about 30% of the time.

Use of 60 Vbeta and 13 Jbeta primers characterized the PCR. The assay was immunoSEQ multiplex PCR, and TCRdb's table has in-frame clones only and misses some. The table shows about 130,000 clones, with 75% to 80% occurring only once. In regard to this clone: Antigen: not known.

The sequence was collected from a male donor in good health and CMV-seronegative. The chain joins TRBV20-1 to TRBJ1-2; D is uncertain. The specimen was PBMCs. CDR3 coding DNA: TGCAGTGCTAGAAGAGGGAATGGCTACACCTTC. Amino acid sequence: CSARRGNGYTF.